These T cell receptor beta chains were read from a single sample in a study of blood T cell repertoires in COVID-19. The assay was immunoSEQ multiplex PCR, and TCRdb's table has in-frame clones only and misses some. The sample consists of tens of thousands of clones, around two thirds of them appearing once. The sequencing sample was made of peripheral blood. The receptors derive from an older man with COVID-19, enrolled during active disease. Each CDR3 is given with its conserved first and last residue. Fields, in order: V gene, D gene, J gene, clone size, CDR3 DNA, CDR3 protein. D genes are given only for firm matches. Clone size is shown for a subset of rows, as once, few, many or a class of expanded clone.

V gene: TRBV11-3; D gene: TRBD1; J gene: TRBJ2-7; clone size: .; CDR3 DNA: TGTGCCAGCAGCGACGGGACAGGGGGGTTTAACGAGCAGTACTTC; CDR3 protein: CASSDGTGGFNEQYF
V gene: TRBV9; D gene: TRBD1; J gene: TRBJ1-4; clone size: .; CDR3 DNA: TGTGCCAGCAGCCCGTGGCCAGGGGGTTGGGAAAAACTGTTTTTT; CDR3 protein: CASSPWPGGWEKLFF
V gene: TRBV3-1/TRBV3-2; D gene: .; J gene: TRBJ2-1; clone size: .; CDR3 DNA: TGTGCCAGCAGCCAAGTCTCGGGGTACAATGAGCAGTTCTTC; CDR3 protein: CASSQVSGYNEQFF
V gene: TRBV7-3; D gene: TRBD1; J gene: TRBJ1-2; clone size: .; CDR3 DNA: TGTGCCAGCAGCCAAACAGGACAGGCGGGGTATGGCTACACCTTC; CDR3 protein: CASSQTGQAGYGYTF
V gene: TRBV28; D gene: TRBD1; J gene: TRBJ1-4; clone size: .; CDR3 DNA: TGTGCCAGCGGACAGGGGGGTGAAAAACTGTTTTTT; CDR3 protein: CASGQGGEKLFF
V gene: TRBV5-5; D gene: .; J gene: TRBJ1-2; clone size: .; CDR3 DNA: TGTGCCAGCAGCGCAACCGGGACACTATATGGCTACACCTTC; CDR3 protein: CASSATGTLYGYTF
V gene: TRBV5-8; D gene: TRBD2; J gene: TRBJ2-1; clone size: .; CDR3 DNA: TGTGCCAGCAGCTCCAACCACGTTAGCGGGAGGGCCGGAGATGAGCAGTTCTTC; CDR3 protein: CASSSNHVSGRAGDEQFF
V gene: TRBV6-5; D gene: TRBD1; J gene: TRBJ1-1; clone size: .; CDR3 DNA: TGTGCCAGCAGGGTAGACAGGGGGCGTGTGGACGCTTTCTTT; CDR3 protein: CASRVDRGRVDAFF
V gene: TRBV2; D gene: TRBD2; J gene: TRBJ2-1; clone size: many; CDR3 DNA: TGTGCCAGCAGGAGTAGGACTAGCGGGAGCGATGAGCAGTTCTTC; CDR3 protein: CASRSRTSGSDEQFF
V gene: TRBV28; D gene: TRBD1; J gene: TRBJ1-1; clone size: .; CDR3 DNA: TGTGCCAGCAGGCGCGGACAGGGGGCGCTTTGGGACACTGAAGCTTTCTTT; CDR3 protein: CASRRGQGALWDTEAFF
V gene: TRBV19; D gene: TRBD1; J gene: TRBJ2-7; clone size: few; CDR3 DNA: TGTGCCAGTGCTAAAATGGGGACAGGGGGGTACGAGCAGTACTTC; CDR3 protein: CASAKMGTGGYEQYF
V gene: TRBV5-4; D gene: .; J gene: TRBJ2-2; clone size: once; CDR3 DNA: TGTGCCAGCAGCTTGGACAGGGCCATCGGGGAGCTGTTTTTT; CDR3 protein: CASSLDRAIGELFF
V gene: TRBV9; D gene: .; J gene: TRBJ1-1; clone size: .; CDR3 DNA: TGTGCCAGCAGCGTAGGCTTCAGGGGCTCGATGAACACTGAAGCTTTCTTT; CDR3 protein: CASSVGFRGSMNTEAFF
V gene: TRBV11-2; D gene: .; J gene: TRBJ2-7; clone size: few; CDR3 DNA: TGTGCCAGCAGCTTAGCAGCGGCCGTTTCCTACGAGCAGTACTTC; CDR3 protein: CASSLAAAVSYEQYF
V gene: TRBV5-1; D gene: TRBD2; J gene: TRBJ2-5; clone size: .; CDR3 DNA: TGCGCCAGCAGCGAGCGGGGACGGATACAAGAGACCCAGTACTTC; CDR3 protein: CASSERGRIQETQYF
V gene: TRBV6-4; D gene: .; J gene: TRBJ2-7; clone size: .; CDR3 DNA: TGTGCCAGCAGTGACCGGGGGAACTCCCTCGGGTACGAGCAGTACTTC; CDR3 protein: CASSDRGNSLGYEQYF
V gene: TRBV28; D gene: TRBD1; J gene: TRBJ1-1; clone size: once; CDR3 DNA: TGTGCCAGCAGTTTAAGGGGGCGCCGGGGCACTGAAGCTTTCTTT; CDR3 protein: CASSLRGRRGTEAFF
V gene: TRBV7-2; D gene: TRBD1; J gene: TRBJ2-1; clone size: .; CDR3 DNA: TGTGCCAGCAGCTACGACAGGGGACAATACAATGAGCAGTTCTTC; CDR3 protein: CASSYDRGQYNEQFF
V gene: TRBV18; D gene: .; J gene: TRBJ2-2; clone size: once; CDR3 DNA: TGTGCCAGCTCCGGTACTGAGCGGGCTAGTTTTGCCGGGGAGCTGTTTTTT; CDR3 protein: CASSGTERASFAGELFF
V gene: TRBV4-1; D gene: TRBD2; J gene: TRBJ2-7; clone size: .; CDR3 DNA: TGCGCCAGCAGCCAAGGTGAGACTAGCGGCTCCTACGAGCAGTACTTC; CDR3 protein: CASSQGETSGSYEQYF